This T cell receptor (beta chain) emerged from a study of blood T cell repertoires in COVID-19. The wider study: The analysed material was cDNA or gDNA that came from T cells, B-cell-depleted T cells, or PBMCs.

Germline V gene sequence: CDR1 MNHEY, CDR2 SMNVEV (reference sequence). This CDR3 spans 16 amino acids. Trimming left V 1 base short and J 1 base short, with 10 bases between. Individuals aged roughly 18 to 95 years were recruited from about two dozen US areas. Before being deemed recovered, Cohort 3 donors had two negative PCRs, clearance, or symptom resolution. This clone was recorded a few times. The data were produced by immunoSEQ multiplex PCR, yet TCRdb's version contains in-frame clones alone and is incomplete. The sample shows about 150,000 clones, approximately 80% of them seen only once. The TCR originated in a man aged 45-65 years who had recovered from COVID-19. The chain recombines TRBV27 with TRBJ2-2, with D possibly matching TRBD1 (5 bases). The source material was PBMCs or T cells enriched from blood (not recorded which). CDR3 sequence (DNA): TGTGCCAGCAGTTTATGGGCAGGGATGAACACCGGGGAGCTGTTTTTT. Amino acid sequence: CASSLWAGMNTGELFF.